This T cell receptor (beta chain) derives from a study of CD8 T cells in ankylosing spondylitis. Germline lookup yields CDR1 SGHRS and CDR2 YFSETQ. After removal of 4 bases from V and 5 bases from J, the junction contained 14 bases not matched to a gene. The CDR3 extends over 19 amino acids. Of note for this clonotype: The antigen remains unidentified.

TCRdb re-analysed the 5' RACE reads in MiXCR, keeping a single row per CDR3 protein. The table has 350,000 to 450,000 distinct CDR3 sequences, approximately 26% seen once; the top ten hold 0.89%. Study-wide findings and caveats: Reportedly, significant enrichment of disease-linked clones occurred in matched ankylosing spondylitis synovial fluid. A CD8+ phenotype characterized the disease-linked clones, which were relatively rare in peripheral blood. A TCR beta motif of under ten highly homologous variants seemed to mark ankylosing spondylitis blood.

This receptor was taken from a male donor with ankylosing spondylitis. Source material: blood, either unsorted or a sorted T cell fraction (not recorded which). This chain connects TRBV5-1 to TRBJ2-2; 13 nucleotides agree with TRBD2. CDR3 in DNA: TGCGCCAGCAGCCCCCGTCTGGGACTAGCGGGACTGGATACCGGGGAGCTGTTTTTT. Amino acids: CASSPRLGLAGLDTGELFF.